The 26 T cell receptor beta chains listed next were all sequenced from one sample in a study of early T cells in non-severe SARS-CoV-2 infection. TCRdb processed the 5' RACE reads anew with MiXCR; each CDR3 protein has one entry. The sample lists 55,000 to 70,000 distinct CDR3 sequences, around 12% occurring once. The sample comprised whole blood. Source of these receptors: an adult who was a healthcare worker with PCR-confirmed SARS-CoV-2 infection or an uninfected control (not recorded which).

The chain uses TRBV7-2 and TRBJ2-5; D is possibly TRBD2 (6 bases). V was shortened by 0 bases and J by 3 bases, with 11 bases between the two germline ends. The CDR3 contains 15 residues. Germline V gives CDR1 SGHTA, CDR2 FQGNSA. Here the CDR3 reads CASSLAFASEETQYF. DNA of the CDR3: TGTGCCAGCAGCTTAGCGTTTGCTAGCGAAGAGACCCAGTACTTC.

This clonotype showed up many times. The rearrangement uses TRBV7-2 and TRBJ1-6, with 10 positions matching TRBD1. Germline CDR1 and CDR2: SGHTA and FQGNSA. The ends lost 2 bases at V and 10 bases at J; junction bases unmatched: 5. The CDR3 is 15 amino acids. The CDR3 DNA sequence: TGTGCCAGCAGCTTACGACAGGGGGCGACGTCACCCCTCCACTTT. Encoded protein: CASSLRQGATSPLHF.

This clonotype was observed many times. This rearrangement joins TRBV7-9 to TRBJ1-4; D is uncertain. Trimming removed 6 bases at V and 2 bases at J, with 16 bases between. This CDR3 has 16 amino acids. CDR1 and CDR2 (germline): SEHNR, FQNEAQ (reference sequence). The CDR3 here is CASRRRPGITNEKLFF. The CDR3 nucleotides read TGTGCCAGCAGGAGACGGCCCGGGATCACTAATGAAAAACTGTTTTTT.

This clonotype was seen only a few times. One end of the junction does not line up with germline, which may come from a read error. The rearrangement links TRBV6-1 to TRBJ2-3; 8 bases match TRBD1. This CDR3 is 15 amino acids long. CDR1 is MNHNS, CDR2 SASEGT, per germline. CDR3 sequence (DNA): TGTGCCAGCAGAGAAGGACAGGGACACACAGATACGCAGTATTTT. It specifies CASREGQGHTDTQYF.

This clonotype was seen a handful of times. The chain is built from TRBV6-6 and TRBJ1-2; maybe TRBD1 (5 bases). The CDR3 is 12 residues long. V was clipped by 6 bases and J by 8 bases, with 13 bases between them. Germline V gene data show CDR1 as MNHNY and CDR2 as SVGAGI (reference sequence). The CDR3 here is CASSPRRDGYTF. The CDR3 nucleotides are TGTGCCAGCAGCCCCCGACGGGACGGCTACACCTTC.

This clonotype was observed a handful of times. The chain carries TRBV7-9 and TRBJ2-3; weak D call: TRBD2 (7 bases). The CDR3 runs to 16 residues. The V gene lost 5 bases and the J gene lost 5 bases, with 20 bases spanning the gap. In germline, CDR1 is SEHNR, CDR2 FQNEAQ (reference sequence). CDR3 coding DNA: TGTGCCAGCAGCCCTTCGAAGGGGGGGGCCGGAGATACGCAGTATTTT. Its translation: CASSPSKGGAGDTQYF.

CDR3 DNA: TGTGCCAGCAGCCTCCGCGTACGAGCCTACGAGCAGTACTTC. This gives the protein CASSLRVRAYEQYF. The V call is TRBV11-2, the J call TRBJ2-7, with D unclear. Trimming removed 5 bases from V and 2 bases from J, with 13 bases in between. From germline, CDR1 is SGHAT and CDR2 FQNNGV. This CDR3 is built from 14 residues. The variable domain in full, with the rest retrieved from reference TRBV11-2 and TRBJ2-7, is EAGVAQSPRYKIIEKRQSVAFWCNPISGHATLYWYQQILGQGPKLLIQFQNNGVVDDSQLPKDRFSAERLKGVDSTLKIQPAKLEDSAVYLCASSLRVRAYEQYFGPGTRLTVT.

This clonotype was counted a few times. The chain combines TRBV5-5 with TRBJ2-1; D possibly corresponds to TRBD2 (6 bases). Germline CDR1 is SGHKS and CDR2 is YYEKEE (reference sequence). CDR3 length: 12 amino acids. V was cut by 6 bases and J by 8 bases, with 12 bases left in between. CDR3 sequence (DNA): TGTGCCAGCACCCGGGAGAGCTATGAGCAGTTCTTC. Translation gives CASTRESYEQFF. Looking up the rest from reference TRBV5-5 and TRBJ2-1 gives the full variable domain: DAGVTQSPTHLIKTRGQQVTLRCSPISGHKSVSWYQQVLGQGPQFIFQYYEKEERGRGNFPDRFSARQFPNYSSELNVNALLLGDSALYLCASTRESYEQFFGPGTRLTVL.

There are a few counts of this clonotype. V and J are TRBV20-1 and TRBJ2-7; 11 bases agree with TRBD2. Germline V gene data show CDR1 as DFQATT and CDR2 as SNEGSKA (reference sequence). The V gene end was trimmed by 2 bases and the J gene end by 0 bases; junction bases not matched to a gene: 12. This CDR3 is built from 18 residues. The CDR3 loop reads CSARSGTSGYWGSYEQYF. The DNA of the CDR3 is TGCAGTGCTAGATCCGGGACTAGCGGATACTGGGGCTCCTACGAGCAGTACTTC.

The chain combines TRBV28 with TRBJ1-4, with a possible D match to TRBD1 (5 bases). The V end was cut by 3 bases, the J end by 8 bases, with 16 bases between. The CDR3 runs to 15 residues. The V gene's germline CDR1 is MDHEN and CDR2 SYDVKM. This chain's CDR3 is CASSFRDPPLEKLFF. CDR3 DNA: TGTGCCAGCAGTTTCCGGGACCCGCCCTTGGAAAAACTGTTTTTT. Together with reference TRBV28 and TRBJ1-4, the CDR3 gives the full variable domain: DVKVTQSSRYLVKRTGEKVFLECVQDMDHENMFWYRQDPGLGLRLIYFSYDVKMKEKGDIPEGYSVSREKKERFSLILESASTNQTSMYLCASSFRDPPLEKLFFGSGTQLSVL.

This clonotype was counted at least ten times. This rearrangement joins TRBV9 to TRBJ2-5; TRBD2 is a possible D gene (6 bases). The CDR3 sequence is 15 residues long. The V gene's germline CDR1 is SGDLS and CDR2 YYNGEE. The V end was cut by 2 bases, the J end by 3 bases, with 14 bases between. CDR3 amino acids: CASSVVGSPKETQYF. The CDR3 DNA reads TGTGCCAGCAGCGTTGTCGGGAGCCCAAAAGAGACCCAGTACTTC. The full variable domain, in which reference TRBV9 and TRBJ2-5 provide the parts outside the CDR3, is DSGVTQTPKHLITATGQRVTLRCSPRSGDLSVYWYQQSLDQGLQFLIQYYNGEERAKGNILERFSAQQFPDLHSELNLSSLELGDSALYFCASSVVGSPKETQYFGPGTRLLVL.

The chain uses TRBV7-6 and TRBJ2-7, with 8 bases lining up with TRBD2. The CDR3 contains 17 residues. The V gene end was trimmed by 4 bases and the J gene end by 2 bases; junction bases not matched to a gene: 13. The germline CDR1 and CDR2 sequences are SGHVS and FNYEAQ. CDR3 sequence reads: CASSSHPAGANAYEQYF. CDR3 nucleotides: TGTGCCAGCAGCTCCCACCCAGCGGGGGCGAATGCCTACGAGCAGTACTTC. The full variable domain, in which reference TRBV7-6 and TRBJ2-7 provide the parts outside the CDR3, is GAGVSQSPRYKVTKRGQDVALRCDPISGHVSLYWYRQALGQGPEFLTYFNYEAQQDKSGLPNDRFSAERPEGSISTLTIQRTEQRDSAMYRCASSSHPAGANAYEQYFGPGTRLTVT.

In its sample, this clonotype was seen a few times. The chain carries TRBV12-3 or TRBV12-4 and TRBJ1-2, with a tentative D call TRBD1 (6 bases). Trimming shortened V by 3 bases and J by 6 bases, and 17 bases separated the two germline ends. The CDR3 is 15 residues long. The CDR3 nucleotides read TGTGCCAGCAGTTTGAGGCAGGGGACGACGAATGGCTACACCTTC. Amino acid sequence: CASSLRQGTTNGYTF.

This clonotype was seen many times. This sequence joins TRBV28 and TRBJ1-2; no firm D call. V lost 2 bases and J 2 bases, leaving 9 bases between the germline ends. Germline assignment: CDR1 MDHEN and CDR2 SYDVKM. The CDR3 has 14 residues. CDR3 amino acids: CASSLIVTNYGYTF. CDR3 bases: TGTGCCAGCAGTTTAATTGTCACCAACTATGGCTACACCTTC.

This clonotype was observed many times. The chain couples TRBV9 to TRBJ2-6; no clear D gene. V lost 4 bases to trimming and J lost 2 bases, with 1 base between them. From germline, CDR1 is SGDLS and CDR2 YYNGEE. The CDR3 consists of 12 residues. The CDR3 region is CASSTGANVLTF. The CDR3, as DNA: TGTGCCAGCAGCACTGGGGCCAACGTCCTGACTTTC.

This clonotype was counted between two and nine times. This chain joins TRBV15 and TRBJ1-1; the D is unclear. V lost 0 bases and J lost 3, with 11 bases in between. This CDR3 has 15 amino acids. The germline gives CDR1 LNHNV, CDR2 YYDKDF (reference sequence). The chain's CDR3 is CATSRDPFPDTEAFF. DNA for the CDR3: TGTGCCACCAGCAGAGATCCTTTCCCCGACACTGAAGCTTTCTTT.

V is TRBV6-2 or TRBV6-3 and J is TRBJ1-5, with D tentatively TRBD1 (6 bases). In germline, CDR1 is MNHEY, CDR2 SVGEGT. Deletions cut 7 bases from V and 6 bases from J, with 22 bases between. The CDR3 covers 16 residues. The CDR3 is CASNLTPQGSSQPQHF. The CDR3 nucleotides read TGTGCCAGCAATTTAACCCCACAGGGCTCGAGTCAGCCCCAGCATTTT.

This clonotype showed up just a few times. The V and J genes are TRBV18 and TRBJ2-5; 7 positions agree with TRBD1. V shed 3 bases, J shed 5 bases, and the junction held 6 bases outside the gene matches. The CDR3 is 14 amino acids. CDR1 KGHSH and CDR2 LQKENI come from the germline V gene. The CDR3 region has the DNA TGTGCCAGCTCACCGAACAGGGGCGAGGAGACCCAGTACTTC. It translates to CASSPNRGEETQYF. Full variable domain (outside the CDR3, taken from reference TRBV18 and TRBJ2-5): NAGVMQNPRHLVRRRGQEARLRCSPMKGHSHVYWYRQLPEEGLKFMVYLQKENIIDESGMPKERFSAEFPKEGPSILRIQQVVRGDSAAYFCASSPNRGEETQYFGPGTRLLVL.

The table lists this clonotype with a few counts. J is TRBJ2-1 and V is TRBV5-1; weak D call: TRBD2 (5 bases). Germline loops: CDR1 SGHRS, CDR2 YFSETQ. Trimming stripped 0 bases from V and 4 bases from J, with 11 bases between. This CDR3 has 15 amino acids. The CDR3 here is CASSLAGVGYNEQFF. CDR3 in DNA: TGCGCCAGCAGCTTGGCCGGGGTCGGTTACAATGAGCAGTTCTTC.

This chain joins TRBV4-3 and TRBJ1-6; no clear D gene. V was pared by 0 bases and J by 6 bases, with 3 bases between. Per germline, CDR1 LGHNA and CDR2 YSLEER. The CDR3 runs 13 residues. For the CDR3, the DNA is TGCGCCAGCAGCCAAGAGGCTAATTCACCCCTCCACTTT. Amino acid sequence: CASSQEANSPLHF.

This clonotype was seen at least ten times. The rearrangement links TRBV7-9 to TRBJ2-3; TRBD2 is a possible D gene (6 bases). V lost 2 bases, J lost 7 bases, and 25 bases lay in between. CDR3 length: 18 residues. Germline CDR1 is SEHNR and CDR2 is FQNEAQ (reference sequence). The CDR3 protein is CASSLFYGPSRGGNTQYF. CDR3 bases: TGTGCCAGCAGCTTATTTTATGGCCCTAGCAGAGGAGGGAATACGCAGTATTTT.

About this clonotype: At one end the junction does not follow the germline gene, possibly because of a read error. V usage is TRBV20-1 and J usage is TRBJ2-7; TRBD2 might be the D (5 bases). The CDR3 length is 13 residues. Germline V CDR1 and CDR2: DFQATT, SNEGSKA (reference sequence). CDR3: CSTRLMTSYEQYF. CDR3 sequence (DNA): TGCAGTACTAGATTAATGACCTCCTACGAGCAGTACTTC.

The chain has TRBV5-1 and TRBJ2-3; the D is unclear. CDR1 SGHRS and CDR2 YFSETQ come from the germline V gene. The CDR3 loop spans 14 amino acids. V dropped 7 bases and J dropped 0 bases, with 12 bases sitting between them. CDR3 nucleotides: TGCGCCAGCTCCTCCCCCGACAGCACAGATACGCAGTATTTT. It is translated as CASSSPDSTDTQYF.

The J gene is TRBJ2-1, the V gene TRBV6-2 or TRBV6-3; possibly TRBD1 for D (5 bases). The CDR3 consists of 13 residues. Trimming took 10 bases from V and 11 from J, leaving 21 bases between them. Germline V gene lookup returns CDR1 MNHEY and CDR2 SVGEGT. DNA for the CDR3: TGTGCCACCACCTACCCCCCAGGGTTAAAGCAGTTCTTC. Residues: CATTYPPGLKQFF.

This clonotype was counted a few times. The chain employs TRBV12-2 and TRBJ2-3; the tabulated D call, TRBD2, remains unverified against the DNA. TRBV12-2 represents a pseudogene. This CDR3 has 17 amino acids. The CDR3 DNA follows: TGTGCAAGTCGCTTAGCGAGGACTAGCGGGAGGGCAGATACGCAGTATTTT. Its protein product is CASRLARTSGRADTQYF.

The chain is built from TRBV6-2 or TRBV6-3 and TRBJ1-1; D unclear. The length of the CDR3 is 15 residues. V was cut by 2 bases and J by 0 bases, with 10 bases left in between. Germline CDR1 MNHEY, CDR2 SVGEGT. The CDR3 DNA follows: TGTGCCAGCAGTTACCCCGCTCGAATGAACACTGAAGCTTTCTTT. Translation: CASSYPARMNTEAFF.